Here is one T cell receptor (beta chain) with its context. Its cognate antigen is unknown. The repertoire was sequenced with immunoSEQ multiplex PCR; TCRdb's copy has only in-frame clones and lacks some. The table shows some 310,000 clones, with around 90% occurring only once. The donors were part of the validation cohort of around 110 subjects. That cohort was separate from the first cohort, which comprised 666 subjects. V was trimmed by 4 bases and J by 0 bases, leaving 9 bases between them. The CDR3 runs 14 residues. CDR1 is SGHNT and CDR2 is YYREEE in the germline V gene (reference sequence). The data were obtained in a study of cytomegalovirus exposure and HLA in healthy donors. Study-level results: Cytomegalovirus status was reportedly diagnosed by the classifier with high sensitivity and specificity.

Sequenced: PBMCs. The gene calls are TRBV5-4 and TRBJ2-3; D ambiguous. This clonotype originated in a man aged 25 to 40 in good health and CMV-seronegative. In DNA, the CDR3 is TGTGCCAGCAGCACTTACGTGAGCACAGATACGCAGTATTTT. Translated: CASSTYVSTDTQYF.